This T cell receptor (beta chain) stems from a study of OX40 agonist ivuxolimab in advanced cancers. Produced via immunoSEQ multiplex PCR; TCRdb's table is partial and in-frame only. The sample consists of about 58,000 clones, roughly nine tenths of them appearing once. V dropped 3 bases and J dropped 3; count of bases not matched to a gene: 7. The CDR3 length is 16 residues. The germline V gene encodes CDR1 SGHTA and CDR2 FQGNSA. The material was CD4+ or CD8+ T cells sorted from blood, obtained in a trial of the OX40 agonist ivuxolimab. The V and J genes are TRBV7-2 and TRBJ2-7, with TRBD2 identical over 11 bases. The receptor was derived from an adult with an advanced solid tumor such as melanoma, head and neck, liver or kidney cancer. DNA of the CDR3: TGTGCCAGCAGCTTTGGACGACTAGCGGGGAACTACGAGCAGTACTTC. It translates to CASSFGRLAGNYEQYF. The full variable domain, completed using reference TRBV7-2 and TRBJ2-7, is GAGVSQSPSNKVTEKGKDVELRCDPISGHTALYWYRQSLGQGLEFLIYFQGNSAPDKSGLPSDRFSAERTGGSVSTLTIQRTQQEDSAVYLCASSFGRLAGNYEQYFGPGTRLTVT.